This T cell receptor (beta chain) came from a study of CD8+CD57+ T cells in acquired aplastic anemia. CDR3 and TCR beta VDJ profiling relied on genomic DNA as the template. In TCRdb, the reads were re-called with MiXCR into one record per CDR3 protein. Among around 180,000 distinct CDR3 sequences, roughly 50% were seen once, and the ten largest hold 10% to 15%. Trimming left V 7 bases short and J 1 base short, with 13 bases between. Germline V CDR1 and CDR2: SGHRS, YFSETQ. This CDR3 is 14 amino acids long. Patients included in sequencing had previously demonstrated CD8+CD57+ cell expansion by flow cytometry.

Specimen: sorted CD4+, CD8+, or CD8+CD57+ T cells (not recorded which) from PBMCs. The TCR was taken from a human donor with aplastic anemia. The chain joins TRBV5-1 to TRBJ2-3; D is possibly TRBD2 (6 bases). CDR3 sequence: CASSRLGGTDTQYF. The CDR3 DNA is TGCGCCAGCTCGAGACTAGGAGGCACAGATACGCAGTATTTT.